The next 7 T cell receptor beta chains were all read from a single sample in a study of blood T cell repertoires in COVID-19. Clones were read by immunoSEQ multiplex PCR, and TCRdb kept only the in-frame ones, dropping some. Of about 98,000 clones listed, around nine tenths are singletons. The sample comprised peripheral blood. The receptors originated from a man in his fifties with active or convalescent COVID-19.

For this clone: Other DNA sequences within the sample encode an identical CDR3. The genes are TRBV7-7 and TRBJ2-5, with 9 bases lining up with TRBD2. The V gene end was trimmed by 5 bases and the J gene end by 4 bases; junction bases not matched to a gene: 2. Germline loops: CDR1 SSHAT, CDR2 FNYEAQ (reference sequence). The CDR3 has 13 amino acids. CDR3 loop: CASSPTSGETQYF. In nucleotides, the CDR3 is TGTGCCAGCAGCCCGACTAGCGGAGAGACCCAGTACTTC.

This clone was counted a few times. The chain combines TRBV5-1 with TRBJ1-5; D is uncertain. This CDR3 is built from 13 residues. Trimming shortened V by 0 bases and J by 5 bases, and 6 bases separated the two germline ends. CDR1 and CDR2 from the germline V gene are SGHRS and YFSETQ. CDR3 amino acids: CASSLDGDQPQHF. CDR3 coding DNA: TGCGCCAGCAGCTTGGACGGGGATCAGCCCCAGCATTTT. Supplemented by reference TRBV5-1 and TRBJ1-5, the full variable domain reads KAGVTQTPRYLIKTRGQQVTLSCSPISGHRSVSWYQQTPGQGLQFLFEYFSETQRNKGNFPGRFSGRQFSNSRSEMNVSTLELGDSALYLCASSLDGDQPQHFGDGTRLSIL.

The CDR3 sequence is CASILGVQETQYF. CDR3 coding DNA: TGTGCCAGCATACTAGGCGTTCAAGAGACCCAGTACTTC. The chain joins TRBV2 to TRBJ2-5, with D possibly being TRBD2 (5 bases). The ends were cut back, 7 bases at V and 2 bases at J, with 11 bases in the middle. CDR3 length: 13 amino acids. The germline gives CDR1 SNHLY, CDR2 FYNNEI. Using reference TRBV2 and TRBJ2-5 for the parts outside the CDR3, the full variable domain is EPEVTQTPSHQVTQMGQEVILRCVPISNHLYFYWYRQILGQKVEFLVSFYNNEISEKSEIFDDQFSVERPDGSNFTLKIRSTKLEDSAMYFCASILGVQETQYFGPGTRLLVL.

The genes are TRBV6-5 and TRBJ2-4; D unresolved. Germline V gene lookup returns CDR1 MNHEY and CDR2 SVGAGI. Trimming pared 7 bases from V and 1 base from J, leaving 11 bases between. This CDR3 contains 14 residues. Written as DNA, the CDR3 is TGTGCCAGCACAGACCGGCGGGCCAAAAACATTCAGTACTTC. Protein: CASTDRRAKNIQYF.

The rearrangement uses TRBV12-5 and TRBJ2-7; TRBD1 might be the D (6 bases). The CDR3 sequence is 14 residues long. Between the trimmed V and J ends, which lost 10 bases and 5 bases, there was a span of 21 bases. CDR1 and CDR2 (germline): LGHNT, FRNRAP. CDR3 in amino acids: CATPPHGGVHEQYF. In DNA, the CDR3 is TGTGCTACCCCCCCCCATGGGGGCGTGCACGAGCAGTACTTC. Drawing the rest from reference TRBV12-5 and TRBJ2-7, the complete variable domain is DARVTQTPRHKVTEMGQEVTMRCQPILGHNTVFWYRQTMMQGLELLAYFRNRAPLDDSGMPKDRFSAEMPDATLATLKIQPSEPRDSAVYFCATPPHGGVHEQYFGPGTRLTVT.

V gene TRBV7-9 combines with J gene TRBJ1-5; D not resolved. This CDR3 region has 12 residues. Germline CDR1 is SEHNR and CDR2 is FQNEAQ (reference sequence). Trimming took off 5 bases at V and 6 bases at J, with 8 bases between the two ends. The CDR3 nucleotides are TGTGCCAGCAGCAGCCCGGGTCAGCCCCAGCATTTT. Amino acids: CASSSPGQPQHF.

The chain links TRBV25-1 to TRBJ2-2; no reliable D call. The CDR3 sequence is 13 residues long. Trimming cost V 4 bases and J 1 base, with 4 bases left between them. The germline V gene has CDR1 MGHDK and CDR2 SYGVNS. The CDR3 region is CASSALNTGELFF. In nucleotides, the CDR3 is TGTGCCAGCAGTGCCTTGAACACCGGGGAGCTGTTTTTT.